A single sample gave rise to the 15 T cell receptor beta chains below, sequenced in a study of cytomegalovirus exposure and HLA in healthy donors. Both 60 Vbeta primers and 13 Jbeta primers went into the PCR. Assay used: immunoSEQ multiplex PCR; TCRdb lists only in-frame clones, some missing. The data hold approximately 160,000 clones, with around 80% observed a single time. What was sequenced was PBMCs. All receptors come from a man in his thirties or forties in good health and CMV-seropositive.

This chain connects TRBV19 to TRBJ2-5; the D is unclear. Germline CDR1 LNHDA, CDR2 SQIVND (reference sequence). V lost 7 bases, J lost 5 bases, and 14 bases lay in between. The CDR3 extends over 13 amino acids. This chain's CDR3 is CASTPRGGETQYF. CDR3 coding DNA: TGTGCCAGTACTCCCCGCGGTGGGGAGACCCAGTACTTC.

The chain is built from TRBV7-6 and TRBJ1-3; D remains ambiguous. V was cut by 1 base and J by 10 bases, with 8 bases left in between. This CDR3 region has 12 residues. Germline-derived CDR1 and CDR2 are SGHVS and FNYEAQ. CDR3 coding DNA: TGTGCCAGCAGCTTAGTCGGAGCGACCATATATTTT. Amino acids: CASSLVGATIYF.

CDR3 in amino acids: CASSHRYSGANVLTF. In nucleotides, the CDR3 is TGTGCCAGCAGTCACCGGTACTCTGGGGCCAACGTCCTGACTTTC. The chain couples TRBV6-5 to TRBJ2-6; D not resolved. The CDR3 has 15 residues. Germline V gene lookup returns CDR1 MNHEY and CDR2 SVGAGI. The V gene lost 5 bases and the J gene lost 0 bases, with 8 bases spanning the gap.

The CDR3 nucleotides read TGTGCCTGGAGTGGGCGGGGCGACGGTACGCAGTATTTT. Amino acid sequence: CAWSGRGDGTQYF. The chain has TRBV30 and TRBJ2-3, with a tentative D call TRBD2 (6 bases). Germline V gene sequence: CDR1 GTSNPN, CDR2 SVGIG (reference sequence). This CDR3 contains 13 residues. V shed 1 base and J shed 8 bases, with 13 bases lying between them. Full variable domain (outside the CDR3, taken from reference TRBV30 and TRBJ2-3): SQTIHQWPATLVQPVGSPLSLECTVEGTSNPNLYWYRQAAGRGLQLLFYSVGIGQISSEVPQNLSASRPQDRQFILSSKKLLLSDSGFYLCAWSGRGDGTQYFGPGTRLTVL.

This chain links TRBV19 with TRBJ1-5, with D possibly being TRBD1 (5 bases). Trimming took 2 bases from V and 1 from J, leaving 9 bases between them. The CDR3 loop spans 15 amino acids. CDR1 LNHDA and CDR2 SQIVND come from the germline V gene (reference sequence). CDR3 region: CASSILPGSNQPQHF. The CDR3, as DNA: TGTGCCAGTAGTATACTGCCAGGGAGCAATCAGCCCCAGCATTTT.

V gene TRBV2 combines with J gene TRBJ2-6; TRBD2 matches 8 bases. This CDR3 spans 17 amino acids. V shed 6 bases, J shed 2 bases, and the junction held 9 bases outside the gene matches. The germline V gene encodes CDR1 SNHLY and CDR2 FYNNEI. Here the CDR3 reads CASSRAGDWAGANVLTF. In DNA, the CDR3 is TGTGCCAGCAGCCGAGCGGGAGATTGGGCTGGGGCCAACGTCCTGACTTTC.

J is TRBJ1-1 and V is TRBV7-8; possibly TRBD1 for D (6 bases). CDR1 is SGHVS and CDR2 is FQNEAQ in the germline V gene. V dropped 4 bases and J dropped 6 bases, with 18 bases sitting between them. This CDR3 contains 15 residues. The CDR3 loop is CASSSEGGGAPEAFF. Written as DNA, the CDR3 is TGTGCCAGCAGCTCTGAGGGGGGGGGCGCCCCTGAAGCTTTCTTT.

The chain is built from TRBV10-1 and TRBJ1-1; D is possibly TRBD1 (5 bases). V was cut by 0 bases and J by 3 bases, with 14 bases left in between. The length of the CDR3 is 16 residues. The germline gives CDR1 WNHNN, CDR2 SYGVQD (reference sequence). The CDR3 protein is CASSESRAGVDTEAFF. The CDR3 DNA reads TGCGCCAGCAGTGAGTCGAGGGCGGGGGTGGACACTGAAGCTTTCTTT.

CDR3: CASSIEGGNQPQHF. CDR3 DNA: TGTGCCAGTAGTATAGAAGGGGGCAATCAGCCCCAGCATTTT. J is TRBJ1-5 and V is TRBV19; possible D gene TRBD1, 5 bases. This CDR3 is 14 amino acids long. Germline values: CDR1 LNHDA, CDR2 SQIVND (reference sequence). V shed 0 bases and J shed 2 bases, with 5 bases lying between them.

This CDR3 is CASAYRGDEQYF. The CDR3 region has the DNA TGTGCCAGCGCCTACAGGGGCGACGAGCAGTACTTC. The chain employs TRBV6-6 and TRBJ2-7; TRBD1 matches at 7 bases. The CDR3 runs to 12 residues. CDR1 MNHNY and CDR2 SVGAGI come from the germline V gene (reference sequence). J was trimmed by 5 bases and V by 8 bases; bases with no gene match: 6.

J is TRBJ2-3 and V is TRBV2, with D perhaps TRBD2 (5 bases). This CDR3 region has 16 residues. Germline V gene sequence: CDR1 SNHLY, CDR2 FYNNEI. Trimming took off 2 bases at V and 0 bases at J, with 12 bases between the two ends. CDR3 sequence reads: CASSEQVSGSTDTQYF. As DNA, the CDR3 is TGTGCCAGCAGTGAACAAGTATCGGGGAGCACAGATACGCAGTATTTT. Drawing the rest from reference TRBV2 and TRBJ2-3, the complete variable domain is EPEVTQTPSHQVTQMGQEVILRCVPISNHLYFYWYRQILGQKVEFLVSFYNNEISEKSEIFDDQFSVERPDGSNFTLKIRSTKLEDSAMYFCASSEQVSGSTDTQYFGPGTRLTVL.

V and J are TRBV5-5 and TRBJ1-1; 9 positions agree with TRBD1. The CDR3 contains 18 residues. Germline V gene sequence: CDR1 SGHKS, CDR2 YYEKEE (reference sequence). V trimming: 4 bases; J trimming: 0 bases; junction bases outside the gene matches: 13. CDR3 coding DNA: TGTGCCAGCAGCGTCCCGGGACAGGGAATCTTAATGAACACTGAAGCTTTCTTT. Its translation: CASSVPGQGILMNTEAFF.

The V and J genes are TRBV5-1 and TRBJ1-3, with 9 positions matching TRBD1. CDR1 is SGHRS, CDR2 YFSETQ, per germline. The CDR3 sequence is 18 residues long. V shed 4 bases, J shed 4 bases, and the junction held 15 bases outside the gene matches. CDR3 loop: CASSQWSGTGIAGNTIYF. The DNA of the CDR3 is TGCGCCAGCAGCCAGTGGTCCGGGACAGGGATAGCGGGAAACACCATATATTTT.

CDR3 sequence reads: CASSLQGIGYTF. CDR3 coding DNA: TGTGCCAGCAGTCTACAGGGGATCGGCTACACCTTC. V usage is TRBV6-1 and J usage is TRBJ1-2, with TRBD1 identical over 7 bases. Losses at the gene ends were 5 bases for V and 8 bases for J; bases not matched to a gene: 5. Per the germline V gene, CDR1 is MNHNS and CDR2 is SASEGT. CDR3 length equals 12 residues.

This clone was seen a single time. The genes are TRBV4-1 and TRBJ2-2, with D perhaps matching TRBD2 (6 bases). Germline lookup yields CDR1 MGHRA and CDR2 YSYEKL. V was clipped by 4 bases and J by 4 bases, with 10 bases between them. This CDR3 comprises 14 residues. The CDR3 loop reads CASSLRGSTGELFF. CDR3 DNA sequence: TGCGCCAGCAGCCTGCGGGGCAGCACCGGGGAGCTGTTTTTT.